Below, 16 T cell receptor beta chains from the same sample are listed, as sequenced in a study of shared clonotypes between healthy human individuals. TCRdb's table, derived via immunoSEQ multiplex PCR, lists solely in-frame clones and lacks some. Of under 2.5 million clones in the sample, 85% to 95% were seen once. Input material: naive CD4+ T cells from PBMCs. Subset specified: CD45RA+ positively selected. All receptors come from a man between 18 and 29 years old in good health. Some clones in this sample may be carry-over from other donors' samples.

The chain has TRBV5-1 and TRBJ2-7, with D perhaps being TRBD1 or TRBD2 (5 bases each). Germline V gene lookup returns CDR1 SGHRS and CDR2 YFSETQ. The CDR3 covers 15 residues. The V end was cut by 0 bases, the J end by 4 bases, with 14 bases between. In nucleotides, the CDR3 is TGCGCCAGCAGCTTGGGCAGTCCTGGGGGATACGAGCAGTACTTC. Its protein is CASSLGSPGGYEQYF.

This chain connects TRBV25-1 to TRBJ2-1; 9 bases fit TRBD2. The CDR3 sequence is 15 residues long. CDR1 is MGHDK, CDR2 SYGVNS, per germline. V was clipped by 4 bases and J by 4 bases; unmatched bases: 5. The CDR3 here is CASSVSGGKYNEQFF. DNA for the CDR3: TGTGCCAGCAGTGTAAGCGGGGGGAAATACAATGAGCAGTTCTTC.

The chain couples TRBV19 to TRBJ1-1; no definite D call. The CDR3 spans 15 residues. Per the germline V gene, CDR1 is LNHDA and CDR2 is SQIVND (reference sequence). With 1 base removed from V and 4 bases from J, the gap between germline ends came to 13 bases. CDR3 in DNA: TGTGCCAGTAGTATAGGCGTGGTGGGAACCACTGAAGCTTTCTTT. Residues: CASSIGVVGTTEAFF.

The genes are TRBV5-1 and TRBJ2-2, with unresolved D. Germline loops: CDR1 SGHRS, CDR2 YFSETQ. The CDR3 length is 14 residues. With 0 bases removed from V and 6 bases from J, the gap between germline ends came to 9 bases. This CDR3 reads CASSLGTAPGELFF. The CDR3 DNA reads as TGCGCCAGCAGCTTGGGAACAGCGCCCGGGGAGCTGTTTTTT. Drawing the rest from reference TRBV5-1 and TRBJ2-2, the complete variable domain is KAGVTQTPRYLIKTRGQQVTLSCSPISGHRSVSWYQQTPGQGLQFLFEYFSETQRNKGNFPGRFSGRQFSNSRSEMNVSTLELGDSALYLCASSLGTAPGELFFGEGSRLTVL.

V usage is TRBV9 and J usage is TRBJ2-6, with D uncertain. The CDR3 has 18 residues. Germline assignment: CDR1 SGDLS and CDR2 YYNGEE. Trimming shortened V by 0 bases and J by 0 bases, and 13 bases separated the two germline ends. CDR3 loop: CASSVGSPGPSGANVLTF. The CDR3 region has the DNA TGTGCCAGCAGCGTAGGGTCCCCAGGTCCCTCTGGGGCCAACGTCCTGACTTTC.

CDR3 nucleotides: TGTGCCAGCAGCTTAGATAGTCTTTCTTCTGGAAACACCATATATTTT. It specifies CASSLDSLSSGNTIYF. The chain has TRBV7-6 and TRBJ1-3; unclear D gene. Germline lookup yields CDR1 SGHVS and CDR2 FNYEAQ. The V end lost 1 base, the J end lost 1 base, and 11 bases lay between the germline ends. The CDR3 loop spans 16 amino acids.

J is TRBJ2-7 and V is TRBV6-6, with 9 nucleotides matching TRBD2. This CDR3 is built from 15 residues. Looked up from germline, CDR1 is MNHNY and CDR2 is SVGAGI (reference sequence). The J segment lost 1 base and the V segment lost 4 bases, leaving 5 bases of the junction unmatched. The CDR3 DNA is TGTGCCAGCAGTTTCCTACTAGCGGGTTCCTACGAGCAGTACTTC. Amino acid sequence: CASSFLLAGSYEQYF.

The V call is TRBV4-1, the J call TRBJ2-1; D is uncertain. The V gene's germline CDR1 is MGHRA and CDR2 YSYEKL. This CDR3 spans 14 amino acids. Deletions cut 0 bases from V and 0 bases from J, with 3 bases between. The CDR3 region is CASSQERSYNEQFF. The CDR3 coding sequence is TGCGCCAGCAGCCAAGAGCGCTCCTACAATGAGCAGTTCTTC.

This sequence joins TRBV9 and TRBJ2-1; D possibly corresponds to TRBD2 (6 bases). The germline CDR1 and CDR2 sequences are SGDLS and YYNGEE. Trimming stripped 4 bases from V and 1 base from J, with 15 bases between. There are 16 residues in the CDR3. CDR3 residues: CASSPRAGQSYNEQFF. CDR3 in DNA: TGTGCCAGCAGCCCCCGGGCGGGGCAGTCCTACAATGAGCAGTTCTTC.

The rearrangement links TRBV6-9 to TRBJ1-5; TRBD1 might be the D (5 bases). From germline, CDR1 is MNHGY and CDR2 SVAAGI. V was shortened by 9 bases and J by 5 bases, with 11 bases between the two germline ends. The CDR3 loop spans 12 amino acids. CDR3 nucleotide sequence: TGTGCCAGGGGGGGGGAGCATCAGCCCCAGCATTTT. As protein: CARGGEHQPQHF.

This clone was seen a handful of times. The chain couples TRBV30 to TRBJ1-1; D gene unclear. The CDR3 has 15 residues. V lost 4 bases and J 4 bases, leaving 19 bases between the germline ends. Germline CDR1 reads GTSNPN; CDR2 reads SVGIG (reference sequence). Here the CDR3 reads CAWIWIRPKGTEAFF. The CDR3 nucleotides are TGTGCCTGGATTTGGATTCGGCCGAAGGGCACTGAAGCTTTCTTT.

The chain uses TRBV6-6 and TRBJ2-7; D not certain. The germline gives CDR1 MNHNY, CDR2 SVGAGI (reference sequence). This CDR3 has 13 residues. The V and J ends lost 5 bases and 3 bases respectively, with 11 bases between them. CDR3 residues: CASSLRVGYEQYF. Here the CDR3 DNA reads TGTGCCAGCAGTCTCCGGGTCGGCTACGAGCAGTACTTC.

The chain couples TRBV7-2 to TRBJ1-2; D remains unclear. The CDR3 is 14 residues long. Trimming pared 2 bases from V and 5 bases from J, leaving 12 bases between. Germline CDR1 is SGHTA and CDR2 is FQGNSA. The CDR3 DNA follows: TGTGCCAGCAGCTTAAATCGCCAGGCTTATGGCTACACCTTC. Its protein product is CASSLNRQAYGYTF.

The gene calls are TRBV27 and TRBJ1-5, with 8 bases matching TRBD1. Germline V CDR1 and CDR2: MNHEY, SMNVEV (reference sequence). V was pared by 7 bases and J by 6 bases, with 11 bases of the junction left unmatched. The CDR3 contains 15 residues. The CDR3 DNA reads TGTGCCAGCACCCCTGCAGGGGGCCCCAGTCAGCCCCAGCATTTT. This sequence encodes CASTPAGGPSQPQHF.

This rearrangement joins TRBV6-5 to TRBJ2-2; D not certain. The V gene's germline CDR1 is MNHEY and CDR2 SVGAGI. This CDR3 spans 13 amino acids. With 1 base removed from V and 4 bases from J, the gap between germline ends came to 4 bases. The CDR3 reads CASSYFVTGELFF. In nucleotides, the CDR3 is TGTGCCAGCAGTTACTTTGTCACCGGGGAGCTGTTTTTT.

The chain joins TRBV4-1 to TRBJ2-7, with D hard to call. The CDR3 length is 15 residues. V dropped 1 base and J dropped 4 bases, with 14 bases sitting between them. CDR1 and CDR2 (germline): MGHRA, YSYEKL. The CDR3 protein is CASSQVGPWGYEQYF. The CDR3 DNA is TGCGCCAGCAGCCAAGTAGGACCCTGGGGTTACGAGCAGTACTTC.